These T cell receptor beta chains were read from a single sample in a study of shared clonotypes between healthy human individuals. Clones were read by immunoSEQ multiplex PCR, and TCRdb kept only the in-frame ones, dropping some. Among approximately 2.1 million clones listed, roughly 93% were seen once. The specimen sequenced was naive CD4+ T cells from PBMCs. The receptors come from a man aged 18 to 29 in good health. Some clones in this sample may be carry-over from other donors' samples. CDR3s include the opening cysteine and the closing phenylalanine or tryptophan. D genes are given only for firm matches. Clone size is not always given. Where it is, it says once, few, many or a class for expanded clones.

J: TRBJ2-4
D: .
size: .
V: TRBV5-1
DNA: TGCGCCAGCAGCCCGATGGACGGAGAAAACATTCAGTACTTC
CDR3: CASSPMDGENIQYF

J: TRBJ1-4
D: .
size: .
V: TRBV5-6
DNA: TGTGCCAGCAGCTTGCGGGCGTACGGGGGGTCGGGTGAAAAACTGTTTTTT
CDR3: CASSLRAYGGSGEKLFF

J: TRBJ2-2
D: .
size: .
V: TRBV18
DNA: TGTGCCAGCTCACCCCAAGGGGGACGGACCGGGGAGCTGTTTTTT
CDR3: CASSPQGGRTGELFF

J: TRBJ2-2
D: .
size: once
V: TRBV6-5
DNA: TGTGCCAGCAGCAGGCCGGCCGGGGAGCTGTTTTTT
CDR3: CASSRPAGELFF

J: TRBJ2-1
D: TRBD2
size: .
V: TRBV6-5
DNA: TGTGCCAGCAGTTTACTAGCGGGAGACAATGAGCAGTTCTTC
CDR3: CASSLLAGDNEQFF

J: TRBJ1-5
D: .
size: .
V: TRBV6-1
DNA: TGTGCCAGCACCGGGCGGGGGAATCAGCCCCAGCATTTT
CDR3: CASTGRGNQPQHF

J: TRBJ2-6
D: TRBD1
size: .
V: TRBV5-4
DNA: TGTGCCAGCAGCCAACAGGGGTCTGGGGCCAACGTCCTGACTTTC
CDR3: CASSQQGSGANVLTF

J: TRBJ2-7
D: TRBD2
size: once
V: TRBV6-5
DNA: TGTGCCAGCAGTTACTCGCTTGGACTAGCGAGCCACGAGCAGTACTTC
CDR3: CASSYSLGLASHEQYF

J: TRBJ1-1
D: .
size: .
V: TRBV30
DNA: TGTGCCTGGAGTGTAGGGCAGGCCAACACTGAAGCTTTCTTT
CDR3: CAWSVGQANTEAFF

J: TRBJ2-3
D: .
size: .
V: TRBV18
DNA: TGTGCCAGCTCAGCTACGACCACTAGCACAGATACGCAGTATTTT
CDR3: CASSATTTSTDTQYF

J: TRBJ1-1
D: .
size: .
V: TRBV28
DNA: TGTGCCAGCAGTTTATTCATTACAACCCAAATGAACACTGAAGCTTTCTTT
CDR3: CASSLFITTQMNTEAFF

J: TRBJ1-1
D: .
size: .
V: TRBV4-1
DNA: TGCGCCAGCAGCCAACCCTTGGACAGACTCCACCCGAACACTGAAGCTTTCTTT
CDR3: CASSQPLDRLHPNTEAFF

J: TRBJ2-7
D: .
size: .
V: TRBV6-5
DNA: TGTGCCAGCAGCCCCGATCGTAAGCAGTACTTC
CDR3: CASSPDRKQYF

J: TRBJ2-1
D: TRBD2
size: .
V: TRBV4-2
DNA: TGTGCCAGCAGCCCATCCCTTCTAGCGGATGTCTACAATGAGCAGTTCTTC
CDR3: CASSPSLLADVYNEQFF

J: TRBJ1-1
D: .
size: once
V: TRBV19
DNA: TGTGCCAGTAGTAACCCCATCCCTGAAGCTTTCTTT
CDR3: CASSNPIPEAFF

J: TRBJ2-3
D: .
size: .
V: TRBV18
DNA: TGTGCCAGCTCACCACTTGTCGGTATGACAGATACGCAGTATTTT
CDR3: CASSPLVGMTDTQYF

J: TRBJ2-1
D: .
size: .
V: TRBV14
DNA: TGTGCCAGCAGCCAAGAGGCCACACCTGACGTAAATGAGCAGTTCTTC
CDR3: CASSQEATPDVNEQFF

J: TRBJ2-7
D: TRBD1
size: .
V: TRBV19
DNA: TGTGCCAGTAGTATCGGGACAGGGGTGGCGTACGAGCAGTACTTC
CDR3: CASSIGTGVAYEQYF

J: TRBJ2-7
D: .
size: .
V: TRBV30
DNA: TGTGCCTGGAGTGTTGGTCAGGGCTACGAGCAGTACTTC
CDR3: CAWSVGQGYEQYF

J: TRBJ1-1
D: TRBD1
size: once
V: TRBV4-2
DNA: TGTGCCAGCAGCCAAGATCCCGGACAGGGAGGAAACACTGAAGCTTTCTTT
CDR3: CASSQDPGQGGNTEAFF

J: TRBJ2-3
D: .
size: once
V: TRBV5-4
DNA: TGTGCCAGCAGCTCCCGGCCCACAGATACGCAGTATTTT
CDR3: CASSSRPTDTQYF

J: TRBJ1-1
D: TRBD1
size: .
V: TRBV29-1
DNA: TGCAGAGCCAACACCGGGACAGGGAACACTGAAGCTTTCTTT
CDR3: CRANTGTGNTEAFF

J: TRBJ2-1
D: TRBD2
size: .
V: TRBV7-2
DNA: TGTGCCAGCAGCTTCCTGGGGAGGGGATACAATGAGCAGTTCTTC
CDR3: CASSFLGRGYNEQFF

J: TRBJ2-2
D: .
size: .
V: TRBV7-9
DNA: TGTGCCAGCAGCCGGGAGAGACAGGGCACCGGGGAGCTGTTTTTT
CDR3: CASSRERQGTGELFF

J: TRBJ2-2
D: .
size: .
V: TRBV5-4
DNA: TGTGCCAGCAGCTTCGGGACATTGAACACCGGGGAGCTGTTTTTT
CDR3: CASSFGTLNTGELFF

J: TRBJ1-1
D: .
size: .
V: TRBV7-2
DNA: TGTGCCAGCAGCTTGGGGTCCTCCATGAACACTGAAGCTTTCTTT
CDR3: CASSLGSSMNTEAFF

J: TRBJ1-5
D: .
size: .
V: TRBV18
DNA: TGTGCCAGCTCACCGAACCGGGGCCTGGATCAGCCCCAGCATTTT
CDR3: CASSPNRGLDQPQHF

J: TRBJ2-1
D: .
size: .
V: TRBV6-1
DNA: TGTGCCAGCAGTGCCTACTCGCACAGCTCCTACAATGAGCAGTTCTTC
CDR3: CASSAYSHSSYNEQFF

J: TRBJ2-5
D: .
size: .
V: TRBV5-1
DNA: TGCGCCAGCAGCTCCCAAACCATCCAAGAGACCCAGTACTTC
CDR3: CASSSQTIQETQYF

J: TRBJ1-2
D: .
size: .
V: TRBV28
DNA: TGTGCCAGCAGCCCGGGCCGGATGTATGGCTACACCTTC
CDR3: CASSPGRMYGYTF

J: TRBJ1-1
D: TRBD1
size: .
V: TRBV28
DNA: TGTGCCAGCAGCTCTTGGGACAGGGGGAACACTGAAGCTTTCTTT
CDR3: CASSSWDRGNTEAFF

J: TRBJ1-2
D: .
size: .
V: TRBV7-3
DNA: TGTGCCAGCAGCGAAAGAGGTGGCGATGGCTACACCTTC
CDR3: CASSERGGDGYTF

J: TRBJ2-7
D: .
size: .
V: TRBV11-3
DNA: TGTGCCAGCAGCTCCGGGCCCTACGAGCAGTACTTC
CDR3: CASSSGPYEQYF

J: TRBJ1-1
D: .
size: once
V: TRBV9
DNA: TGTGCCAGCAGCCCCAGGGTCGGCACTGAAGCTTTCTTT
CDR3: CASSPRVGTEAFF

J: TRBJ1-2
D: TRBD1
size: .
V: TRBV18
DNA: TGTGCCAGCTCACCACCGGGACAGCTTAAAATCTATGGCTACACCTTC
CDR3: CASSPPGQLKIYGYTF

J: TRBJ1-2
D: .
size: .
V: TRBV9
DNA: TGTGCCAGCAGCGTAGCTCCAGAACCCAATGGCTACACCTTC
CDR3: CASSVAPEPNGYTF

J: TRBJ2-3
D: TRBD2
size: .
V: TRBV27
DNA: TGTGCCAGCAGTCCGGCCCTGGGGACTAGCAAGGGAACAGATACGCAGTATTTT
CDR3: CASSPALGTSKGTDTQYF

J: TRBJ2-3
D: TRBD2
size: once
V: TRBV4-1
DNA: TGCGCCAGCAGCCACGTTACTAGCGGGAGTGCAGATACGCAGTATTTT
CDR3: CASSHVTSGSADTQYF

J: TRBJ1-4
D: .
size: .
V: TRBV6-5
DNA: TGTGCCAGCAGTTCCGGGGGCCGGAGGGGTGAAAAACTGTTTTTT
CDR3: CASSSGGRRGEKLFF

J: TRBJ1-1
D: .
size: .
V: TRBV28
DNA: TGTGCCAGCAGTTTAGGCGACCACTTGGGACGGCTGAACACTGAAGCTTTCTTT
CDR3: CASSLGDHLGRLNTEAFF

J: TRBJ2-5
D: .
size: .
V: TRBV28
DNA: TGTGCCAGCAGACCCGACCCCTTGACCCAGTACTTC
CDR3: CASRPDPLTQYF

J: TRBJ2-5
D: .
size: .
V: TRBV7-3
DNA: TGTGCCAGCAGCTTAATGGGAGGGGGAGAGACCCAGTACTTC
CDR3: CASSLMGGGETQYF